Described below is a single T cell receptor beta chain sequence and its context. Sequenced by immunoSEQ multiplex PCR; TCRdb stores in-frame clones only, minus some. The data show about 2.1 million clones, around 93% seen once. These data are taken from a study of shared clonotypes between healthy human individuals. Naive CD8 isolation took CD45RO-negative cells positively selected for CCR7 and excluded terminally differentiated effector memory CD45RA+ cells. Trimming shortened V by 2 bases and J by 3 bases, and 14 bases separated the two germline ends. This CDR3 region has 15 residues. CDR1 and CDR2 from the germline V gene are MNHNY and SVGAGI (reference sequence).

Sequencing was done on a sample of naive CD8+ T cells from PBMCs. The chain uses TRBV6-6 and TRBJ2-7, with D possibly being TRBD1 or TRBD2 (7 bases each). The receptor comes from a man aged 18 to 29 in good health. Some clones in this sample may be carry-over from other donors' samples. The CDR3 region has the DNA TGTGCCAGCAGTTACGGGGGAGGGGGCGTCTACGAGCAGTACTTC. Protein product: CASSYGGGGVYEQYF.